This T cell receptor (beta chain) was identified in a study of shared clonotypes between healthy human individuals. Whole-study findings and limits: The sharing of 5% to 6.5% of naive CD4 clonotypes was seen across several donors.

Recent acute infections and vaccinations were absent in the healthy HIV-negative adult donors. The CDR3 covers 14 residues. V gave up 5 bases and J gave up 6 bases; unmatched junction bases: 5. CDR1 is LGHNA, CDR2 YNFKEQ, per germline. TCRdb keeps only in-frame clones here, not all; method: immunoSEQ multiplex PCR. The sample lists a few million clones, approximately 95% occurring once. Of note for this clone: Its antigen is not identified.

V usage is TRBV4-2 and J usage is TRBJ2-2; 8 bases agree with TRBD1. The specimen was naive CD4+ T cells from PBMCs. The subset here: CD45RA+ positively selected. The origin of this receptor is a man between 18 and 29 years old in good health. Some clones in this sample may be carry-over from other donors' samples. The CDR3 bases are TGTGCCAGCAGCGCCCCAGGGGGCCCCGGGGAGCTGTTTTTT. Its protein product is CASSAPGGPGELFF.